A single sample gave rise to the 21 T cell receptor beta chains below, sequenced in a study of T-cell memory formation after mild COVID-19. A single record per CDR3 protein comes from TCRdb applying MiXCR to the 5' RACE reads. Among hundreds of thousands of distinct CDR3 sequences, about 16% were seen once, and the ten largest hold approximately 3.5%. The specimen sequenced was PBMCs or a T cell subset sorted from them (not recorded which). These receptor sequences come from a man younger than 35 who had mild COVID-19 (a few samples of this study predate the infection). Cell type and time point are not known.

Ten or more counts support this clonotype. The rearrangement links TRBV18 to TRBJ1-5; D perhaps matches TRBD1 (5 bases). V lost 6 bases, J lost 4 bases, and 10 bases lay in between. This CDR3 contains 13 residues. Germline-derived CDR1 and CDR2 are KGHSH and LQKENI. The CDR3: CASSLDKNQPQHF. DNA of the CDR3: TGTGCCAGCTCGCTGGACAAAAATCAGCCCCAGCATTTT.

In its sample, this clonotype was seen a few times. J is TRBJ2-7 and V is TRBV2, with D possibly matching TRBD1 (6 bases). The CDR3 totals 14 residues. CDR1 and CDR2 from the germline V gene are SNHLY and FYNNEI. V gave up 3 bases and J gave up 2 bases, with 11 bases separating them. The chain's CDR3 is CASSEGHGTYEQYV. DNA for the CDR3: TGTGCCAGCAGTGAGGGACACGGCACCTACGAGCAGTACGTC.

V and J are TRBV5-4 and TRBJ2-3; 12 nucleotides align to TRBD2. V trimming: 4 bases; J trimming: 0 bases; junction bases outside the gene matches: 3. The CDR3 runs to 16 residues. Germline CDR1 SGHNT, CDR2 YYREEE (reference sequence). This CDR3 reads CASSRGLAGSTDTQYF. The CDR3 DNA reads as TGTGCCAGCAGCCGTGGACTAGCGGGAAGCACAGATACGCAGTATTTT.

The chain joins TRBV19 to TRBJ2-5; D not certain. The V end was cut by 9 bases, the J end by 4 bases, with 12 bases between. The CDR3 contains 12 residues. Germline CDR1 is LNHDA and CDR2 is SQIVND (reference sequence). The CDR3: CASGPLGETQYF. The CDR3 coding sequence is TGTGCCAGCGGACCTCTCGGAGAGACCCAGTACTTC.

This rearrangement joins TRBV6-5 to TRBJ2-3, with D possibly TRBD1 on 5 matching bases. V lost 2 bases and J lost 2, with 8 bases in between. Per germline, CDR1 MNHEY and CDR2 SVGAGI. This CDR3 is 14 amino acids long. DNA for the CDR3: TGTGCCAGCAGTTACCGACAGCTCACAGATACGCAGTATTTT. It codes for CASSYRQLTDTQYF.

The rearrangement joins TRBV9 to TRBJ2-3; D is unclear. Germline assignment: CDR1 SGDLS and CDR2 YYNGEE. The length of the CDR3 is 14 residues. The ends were cut back, 4 bases at V and 7 bases at J, with 16 bases in the middle. DNA of the CDR3: TGTGCCAGCAGCTCCTCGGGCACTGGGCATACGCAGTATTTT. Encoded protein: CASSSSGTGHTQYF.

This clonotype has more than one count but fewer than ten. CDR3 bases: TGTGCCAGCAGCTTCTCTAGGTGGGATACGCAGTATTTT. Translated, it gives CASSFSRWDTQYF. The gene calls are TRBV7-3 and TRBJ2-3; D not resolved. Germline loops: CDR1 SGHTA, CDR2 FQGTGA. Trimming stripped 3 bases from V and 6 bases from J, with 10 bases between. This CDR3 has 13 amino acids.

The chain links TRBV7-6 to TRBJ2-5; D unresolved. The germline V and J ends were trimmed by 0 bases and 1 base, with 9 bases remaining between them. CDR3 length: 15 residues. Germline values: CDR1 SGHVS, CDR2 FNYEAQ. CDR3 loop: CASSLAGQVQETQYF. Here the CDR3 DNA reads TGTGCCAGCAGCTTAGCAGGGCAGGTCCAAGAGACCCAGTACTTC. The full variable domain, its missing parts supplied by reference TRBV7-6 and TRBJ2-5, is GAGVSQSPRYKVTKRGQDVALRCDPISGHVSLYWYRQALGQGPEFLTYFNYEAQQDKSGLPNDRFSAERPEGSISTLTIQRTEQRDSAMYRCASSLAGQVQETQYFGPGTRLLVL.

This clonotype was recorded a few times. V gene TRBV5-6 combines with J gene TRBJ2-5; 11 nucleotides agree with TRBD1. Trimming took 1 base from V and 4 from J; bases not matched to a gene: 3. Germline V gene lookup returns CDR1 SGHDT and CDR2 YYEEEE. The CDR3 has 15 amino acids. The CDR3 loop is CASSLRGTGGETQYF. The CDR3 DNA reads TGTGCCAGCAGCTTGCGAGGGACAGGGGGAGAGACCCAGTACTTC.

V usage is TRBV3-1 and J usage is TRBJ1-6; D gene ambiguous. This CDR3 has 14 amino acids. CDR1 and CDR2 from the germline V gene are LGHDT and YNNKEL (reference sequence). The V end lost 0 bases, the J end lost 8 bases, and 8 bases lay between the germline ends. CDR3: CASSQEGVYSPLHF. In DNA form, the CDR3 reads TGTGCCAGCAGCCAAGAGGGAGTTTATTCACCCCTCCACTTT.

The gene calls are TRBV3-1 and TRBJ2-1; 10 bases are a match to TRBD1. Germline V gene sequence: CDR1 LGHDT, CDR2 YNNKEL (reference sequence). V was pared by 4 bases and J by 3 bases, with 6 bases of the junction left unmatched. The CDR3 extends over 16 amino acids. The CDR3 bases are TGTGCCAGCAGCCCGGGGACAGGGGCGGGCTACAATGAGCAGTTCTTC. As protein: CASSPGTGAGYNEQFF.

CDR3 residues: CASSPRNTDTQYF. The CDR3 DNA sequence: TGTGCCAGCAGCCCTAGAAACACAGATACGCAGTATTTT. The chain uses TRBV7-2 and TRBJ2-3; no clear D gene. This CDR3 is built from 13 residues. Germline assignment: CDR1 SGHTA and CDR2 FQGNSA. V lost 5 bases and J 2 bases, leaving 8 bases between the germline ends.

This chain uses TRBV30 with TRBJ2-1, with 9 bases aligning to TRBD1. Losses at the gene ends were 4 bases for V and 9 bases for J; bases not matched to a gene: 10. Germline CDR1 reads GTSNPN; CDR2 reads SVGIG (reference sequence). The CDR3 spans 14 residues. CDR3 loop: CAWTRDRAWAEQFF. The CDR3 DNA is TGTGCCTGGACCCGGGACAGGGCATGGGCTGAGCAGTTCTTC.

This clonotype was counted only a few times. V usage is TRBV12-3 or TRBV12-4 and J usage is TRBJ1-5; TRBD1 matches at 7 bases. Losses at the gene ends were 2 bases for V and 5 bases for J; bases not matched to a gene: 6. This CDR3 spans 15 amino acids. The CDR3 DNA follows: TGTGCCAGCAGTTTAAGGCGACAGGGCCATCAGCCCCAGCATTTT. Protein: CASSLRRQGHQPQHF.

V gene TRBV20-1 combines with J gene TRBJ2-3; D is uncertain. The V gene lost 0 bases and the J gene lost 6 bases, with 16 bases spanning the gap. The CDR3 sequence is 15 residues long. Germline V gives CDR1 DFQATT, CDR2 SNEGSKA (reference sequence). CDR3 nucleotide sequence: TGCAGTGCTAGAGATCGCCGTGGCCTCGGCGATACGCAGTATTTT. Protein sequence: CSARDRRGLGDTQYF.

There are many counts of this clonotype. DNA for the CDR3: TGCAGCGCCTCGGACGGGATCTTGGGCAATCAGCCCCAGCATTTT. This encodes CSASDGILGNQPQHF. The genes are TRBV29-1 and TRBJ1-5, with D unresolved. Deletions cut 7 bases from V and 2 bases from J, with 18 bases between. The CDR3 covers 15 residues. CDR1 SQVTM and CDR2 ANQGSEA come from the germline V gene.

This clonotype was found a few times. This chain joins TRBV12-5 and TRBJ2-3, with D uncertain. CDR1 and CDR2 from the germline V gene are LGHNT and FRNRAP. The V end lost 0 bases, the J end lost 0 bases, and 10 bases lay between the germline ends. The CDR3 is 16 amino acids. The CDR3 loop is CASGLVLHPSTDTQYF. The DNA of the CDR3 is TGTGCTAGTGGTTTGGTCTTGCACCCTAGCACAGATACGCAGTATTTT.

J is TRBJ2-7 and V is TRBV5-1, with 9 bases aligning to TRBD2. Germline V gene lookup returns CDR1 SGHRS and CDR2 YFSETQ. The CDR3 consists of 16 residues. V was pared by 5 bases and J by 0 bases, with 9 bases of the junction left unmatched. This CDR3 is CASRLLAGLSSYEQYF. CDR3 sequence (DNA): TGCGCCAGCAGGCTTCTAGCGGGGCTGAGCTCCTACGAGCAGTACTTC.

CDR3 protein: CASSVELAGSSYNEQFF. The CDR3 DNA follows: TGTGCCAGCAGCGTAGAACTAGCGGGGAGCTCCTACAATGAGCAGTTCTTC. The chain uses TRBV9 and TRBJ2-1; 10 bases line up with TRBD2. The CDR3 loop spans 17 amino acids. V shed 0 bases and J 0 bases; nucleotides not matched to a gene: 3. Germline CDR1 and CDR2: SGDLS and YYNGEE.

The chain recombines TRBV10-3 with TRBJ2-2, with TRBD1 identical over 7 bases. The V segment lost 10 bases and the J segment 7 bases; nucleotides outside the gene matches: 9. This CDR3 contains 13 residues. CDR1 is ENHRY and CDR2 is SYGVKD in the germline V gene. The CDR3 coding sequence is TGTGCCAGCCGAGGGGGCGCCGGCGGGGAGCTGTTTTTT. This encodes CASRGGAGGELFF.

This clonotype has more than one count but fewer than ten. The chain joins TRBV7-8 to TRBJ1-2, with TRBD1 identical over 10 bases. In germline, CDR1 is SGHVS, CDR2 FQNEAQ. V shed 4 bases, J shed 2 bases, and the junction held 1 base outside the gene matches. The CDR3 is made up of 14 amino acids. The CDR3 nucleotides read TGTGCCAGCAGCTGGGACAGGGGCAACTATGGCTACACCTTC. It is translated as CASSWDRGNYGYTF.